The clone carrying this T cell receptor beta chain was counted between two and nine times. This sample was included in a study of blood T cell repertoires in COVID-19. The J segment lost 1 base and the V segment lost 2 bases, leaving 5 bases of the junction unmatched. Germline lookup yields CDR1 MNHEY and CDR2 SVGEGT. There are 15 residues in the CDR3. The assay was immunoSEQ multiplex PCR, and TCRdb's table has in-frame clones only and misses some. The sample includes 200,000 to 250,000 clones, 70% to 85% seen only once; the top ten take approximately 10%. This chain connects TRBV6-2 or TRBV6-3 to TRBJ2-7; 7 bases agree with TRBD1. This sequence was found in a man between 50 and 59 years old with active or convalescent COVID-19. Sequencing input: peripheral blood. CDR3 nucleotide sequence: TGTGCCAGCAGTTACGACACAGGGGATTCCTACGAGCAGTACTTC. Its translation is CASSYDTGDSYEQYF.